The 27 T cell receptor beta chains presented below share a single source sample, sequenced in a study of control samples from healthy donors and cancer patients. Only in-frame clones appear in the TCRdb table, and some are missing; sequencing was by immunoSEQ multiplex PCR. The sample has about 140,000 clones, 91% seen once; the top ten hold 6% to 9%. The sample comprised blood. Every receptor here comes from a young man in good health.

The J gene is TRBJ2-5, the V gene TRBV7-9, with D perhaps TRBD2 (5 bases). From germline, CDR1 is SEHNR and CDR2 FQNEAQ (reference sequence). Trimming shortened V by 3 bases and J by 5 bases, and 16 bases separated the two germline ends. The CDR3 has 15 amino acids. CDR3 sequence reads: CASSFSWGVGETQYF. CDR3 DNA sequence: TGTGCCAGCAGCTTCTCGTGGGGAGTTGGGGAGACCCAGTACTTC.

This clone has only a few counts. This chain uses TRBV27 with TRBJ1-1; D perhaps matches TRBD1 (6 bases). Looked up from germline, CDR1 is MNHEY and CDR2 is SMNVEV (reference sequence). The V end was cut by 2 bases, the J end by 1 base, with 14 bases between. This CDR3 spans 16 amino acids. CDR3 amino acids: CASSLLGGAGNTEAFF. In DNA, the CDR3 is TGTGCCAGCAGTTTACTCGGGGGGGCTGGGAACACTGAAGCTTTCTTT.

This clone was seen a few times. The V and J genes are TRBV9 and TRBJ1-5; TRBD1 agrees at 7 bases. Germline V gives CDR1 SGDLS, CDR2 YYNGEE. CDR3 size: 14 residues. V shed 0 bases, J shed 9 bases, and the junction held 6 bases outside the gene matches. CDR3 in amino acids: CASSVGTGPGPQHF. In nucleotides, the CDR3 is TGTGCCAGCAGCGTAGGGACAGGCCCAGGGCCCCAGCATTTT.

There are many counts of this clone. The chain is built from TRBV7-9 and TRBJ2-5; 7 bases fit TRBD1. V lost 7 bases to trimming and J lost 2 bases; unmatched junction nucleotides: 16. This CDR3 spans 17 amino acids. Germline CDR1 SEHNR, CDR2 FQNEAQ (reference sequence). CDR3 loop: CASMRTDTGTEQETQYF. The CDR3 DNA is TGTGCCAGCATGAGGACAGACACCGGGACAGAGCAAGAGACCCAGTACTTC.

The rearrangement uses TRBV4-3 and TRBJ2-7, with 7 bases matching TRBD2. Unmatched junction bases numbered 5, after V lost 0 bases and J lost 0 bases. Germline CDR1 and CDR2: LGHNA and YSLEER. The CDR3 runs 16 residues. The CDR3: CASSQDWASGSYEQYF. The CDR3 DNA follows: TGCGCCAGCAGCCAAGATTGGGCTAGCGGCTCCTACGAGCAGTACTTC.

The chain has TRBV11-2 and TRBJ2-2; the D gene is possibly TRBD1 (5 bases). V lost 2 bases, J lost 2 bases, and 9 bases lay in between. The CDR3 length is 15 residues. Germline lookup yields CDR1 SGHAT and CDR2 FQNNGV. The DNA of the CDR3 is TGTGCCAGCAGCTTAACTCAGGGTAACACCGGGGAGCTGTTTTTT. Translated: CASSLTQGNTGELFF.

J is TRBJ1-1 and V is TRBV7-2; no firm D call. The CDR3 is made up of 15 amino acids. Germline V CDR1 and CDR2: SGHTA, FQGNSA. Trimming stripped 1 base from V and 5 bases from J, with 14 bases between. The CDR3 DNA is TGTGCCAGCAGCTTAGGGCAGACGGTACGAACTGAAGCTTTCTTT. Protein sequence: CASSLGQTVRTEAFF.

The chain links TRBV9 to TRBJ2-3; TRBD2 agrees at 12 bases. There are 16 residues in the CDR3. Germline CDR1 is SGDLS and CDR2 is YYNGEE. J gave up 2 bases and V 4 bases, and 5 bases lay outside the gene matches. This CDR3 is CASSTGTSGPTDTQYF. In DNA form, the CDR3 reads TGTGCCAGCAGCACGGGGACTAGCGGGCCCACAGATACGCAGTATTTT.

The chain couples TRBV15 to TRBJ1-6, with D uncertain. The V end lost 0 bases, the J end lost 10 bases, and 13 bases lay between the germline ends. Germline V CDR1 and CDR2: LNHNV, YYDKDF (reference sequence). The CDR3 length is 15 residues. This CDR3 is CATSRDRRADSPLHF. DNA for the CDR3: TGTGCCACCAGCAGAGATCGGAGGGCCGACTCACCCCTCCACTTT.

The V and J genes are TRBV9 and TRBJ2-5, with a possible D match to TRBD2 (7 bases). The CDR3 covers 15 residues. Germline-derived CDR1 and CDR2 are SGDLS and YYNGEE. V was shortened by 3 bases and J by 4 bases, with 16 bases between the two germline ends. The CDR3 reads CASSARGDTRETQYF. CDR3 bases: TGTGCCAGCAGCGCCCGGGGGGACACTAGAGAGACCCAGTACTTC.

The rearrangement links TRBV6-4 to TRBJ1-1; weak D call: TRBD1 (5 bases). The germline CDR1 and CDR2 sequences are MRHNA and SNTAGT. V was pared by 3 bases and J by 3 bases, with 11 bases between. The CDR3 totals 14 residues. CDR3 loop: CASSEGGKDTEAFF. The CDR3 region has the DNA TGTGCCAGCAGTGAGGGGGGGAAGGACACTGAAGCTTTCTTT.

This clone was seen only a few times. V gene TRBV29-1 combines with J gene TRBJ2-1; TRBD2 matches at 12 bases. CDR1 SQVTM and CDR2 ANQGSEA come from the germline V gene. The V and J ends lost 7 bases and 2 bases, in that order; junction bases with no gene match: 3. The CDR3 has 14 residues. This chain's CDR3 is CSAWTSGAYNEQFF. The DNA for the CDR3 is TGCAGCGCCTGGACTAGCGGGGCCTACAATGAGCAGTTCTTC.

There are a few counts of this clone. The chain employs TRBV9 and TRBJ2-7; tentatively, D is TRBD1 or TRBD2 (6 bases each). Trimming took off 5 bases at V and 4 bases at J, with 13 bases between the two ends. This CDR3 is 13 amino acids long. The germline gives CDR1 SGDLS, CDR2 YYNGEE. The CDR3, as DNA: TGTGCCAGCAGTAGGGGGGAGTGGTACGAGCAGTACTTC. Its protein is CASSRGEWYEQYF.

The chain is built from TRBV19 and TRBJ2-7; D is possibly TRBD1 or TRBD2 (6 bases each). Germline V gene data show CDR1 as LNHDA and CDR2 as SQIVND (reference sequence). This CDR3 contains 15 residues. V lost 6 bases and J 2 bases, leaving 17 bases between the germline ends. CDR3 sequence: CASSRRGDGTYEQYF. CDR3 sequence (DNA): TGTGCCAGTAGCCGAAGGGGGGACGGGACCTACGAGCAGTACTTC.

The chain employs TRBV18 and TRBJ1-6; no clear D. Germline CDR1 is KGHSH and CDR2 is LQKENI. The germline V and J ends were trimmed by 0 bases and 9 bases, with 12 bases remaining between them. CDR3 size: 15 residues. The CDR3 nucleotides read TGTGCCAGCTCACCACCGAACGTGGCGGGTTCACCCCTCCACTTT. Its protein is CASSPPNVAGSPLHF.

The sample holds one count of this clone. V usage is TRBV30 and J usage is TRBJ2-2; D is undetermined. The CDR3 runs 11 residues. In germline, CDR1 is GTSNPN, CDR2 SVGIG (reference sequence). V lost 8 bases to trimming and J lost 8 bases, with 12 bases between them. The CDR3 region is CARYGIGELFF. Written as DNA, the CDR3 is TGTGCCCGCTATGGGATTGGGGAGCTGTTTTTT.

V usage is TRBV15 and J usage is TRBJ1-3; the D gene is possibly TRBD1 (5 bases). Germline CDR1 reads LNHNV; CDR2 reads YYDKDF (reference sequence). The CDR3 loop spans 15 amino acids. The V end was cut by 0 bases, the J end by 3 bases, with 9 bases between. The CDR3 is CATSRDRGVGNTIYF. CDR3 bases: TGTGCCACCAGCAGAGATCGGGGGGTTGGAAACACCATATATTTT. The full variable domain, completed using reference TRBV15 and TRBJ1-3, is DAMVIQNPRYQVTQFGKPVTLSCSQTLNHNVMYWYQQKSSQAPKLLFHYYDKDFNNEADTPDNFQSRRPNTSFCFLDIRSPGLGDTAMYLCATSRDRGVGNTIYFGEGSWLTVV.

This clone was detected a few times. The chain carries TRBV14 and TRBJ2-2; D unresolved. V lost 2 bases and J 2 bases, leaving 9 bases between the germline ends. CDR1 is SGHDN and CDR2 is FVKESK in the germline V gene. This CDR3 spans 15 amino acids. This CDR3 reads CASSQNAANTGELFF. The CDR3 DNA is TGTGCCAGCAGCCAAAACGCGGCTAACACCGGGGAGCTGTTTTTT.

The genes are TRBV7-3 and TRBJ2-3, with 7 nucleotides matching TRBD2. Germline V CDR1 and CDR2: SGHTA, FQGTGA. The V gene end was trimmed by 5 bases and the J gene end by 0 bases; junction bases not matched to a gene: 8. There are 16 residues in the CDR3. CDR3 bases: TGTGCCAGCAGCACGGGGGGAGCCGGAAGCACAGATACGCAGTATTTT. It encodes CASSTGGAGSTDTQYF.

This clone was observed once. This chain links TRBV29-1 with TRBJ2-1; 7 nucleotides agree with TRBD2. Germline loops: CDR1 SQVTM, CDR2 ANQGSEA. The V and J ends lost 4 bases and 6 bases, in that order; junction bases with no gene match: 3. This CDR3 is 12 amino acids long. The CDR3 is CSVVASGNEQFF. CDR3 DNA sequence: TGCAGCGTTGTGGCTAGCGGCAATGAGCAGTTCTTC.

V and J are TRBV19 and TRBJ1-5; TRBD1 matches at 8 bases. Germline values: CDR1 LNHDA, CDR2 SQIVND (reference sequence). The CDR3 spans 14 residues. Trimming at V came to 5 bases and at J to 7 bases, leaving 7 bases not matched to a gene. The CDR3 DNA follows: TGTGCCAGTAGTCTAGGACAGGGAGGACAGCCCCAGCATTTT. Encoded protein: CASSLGQGGQPQHF. Supplemented by reference TRBV19 and TRBJ1-5, the full variable domain reads DGGITQSPKYLFRKEGQNVTLSCEQNLNHDAMYWYRQDPGQGLRLIYYSQIVNDFQKGDIAEGYSVSREKKESFPLTVTSAQKNPTAFYLCASSLGQGGQPQHFGDGTRLSIL.

The V gene is TRBV7-9, the J gene TRBJ2-5, with D perhaps matching TRBD1 (5 bases). In germline, CDR1 is SEHNR, CDR2 FQNEAQ (reference sequence). V lost 5 bases, J lost 6 bases, and 19 bases lay in between. The CDR3 consists of 15 residues. In nucleotides, the CDR3 is TGTGCCAGCAGCAAAAGAAGCTCTACAGGCCAGACCCAGTACTTC. Translated, it gives CASSKRSSTGQTQYF.

The CDR3 loop reads CASSQDRPGGMYYGYTF. CDR3 in DNA: TGCGCCAGCAGCCAAGATCGGCCGGGGGGAATGTACTATGGCTACACCTTC. The chain links TRBV4-3 to TRBJ1-2, with D possibly TRBD1 on 5 matching bases. The V gene's germline CDR1 is LGHNA and CDR2 YSLEER. The CDR3 covers 17 residues. The germline V and J ends were trimmed by 0 bases and 3 bases, with 17 bases remaining between them.

The rearrangement links TRBV4-2 to TRBJ2-5; 14 bases map to TRBD2. This CDR3 is built from 18 residues. The germline CDR1 and CDR2 sequences are LGHNA and YNFKEQ. V was pared by 1 base and J by 5 bases, with 9 bases of the junction left unmatched. CDR3: CASSQATRTSGGTETQYF. CDR3 bases: TGTGCCAGCAGCCAAGCCACCCGGACTAGCGGGGGGACTGAGACCCAGTACTTC.

This chain connects TRBV4-1 to TRBJ2-3, with D uncertain. The CDR3 is made up of 15 amino acids. Trimming shortened V by 1 base and J by 0 bases, and 8 bases separated the two germline ends. The germline gives CDR1 MGHRA, CDR2 YSYEKL. DNA of the CDR3: TGCGCCAGCAGCCAAGTTCGAACTAGCACAGATACGCAGTATTTT. Translating gives CASSQVRTSTDTQYF.

The chain combines TRBV27 with TRBJ2-2, with a weak D call TRBD1 (5 bases). The CDR3 length is 11 residues. The V end lost 8 bases, the J end lost 6 bases, and 7 bases lay between the germline ends. Germline-derived CDR1 and CDR2 are MNHEY and SMNVEV (reference sequence). CDR3 sequence (DNA): TGTGCCAGCGAAGGGGCCGGGGAGCTGTTTTTT. Residues: CASEGAGELFF.

This rearrangement joins TRBV14 to TRBJ2-3; weak D call: TRBD2 (6 bases). The CDR3 consists of 15 residues. The V gene's germline CDR1 is SGHDN and CDR2 FVKESK. The ends were cut back, 1 base at V and 2 bases at J, with 10 bases in the middle. CDR3 coding DNA: TGTGCCAGCAGCCAAGGGGGGGTGGTCACAGATACGCAGTATTTT. Residues: CASSQGGVVTDTQYF.